The clone carrying this TCR beta chain appeared a few times. The data were taken from a study of response to subunit inactivated influenza vaccine. One entry per CDR3 protein, called by TCRdb with MiXCR from the RT-PCR reads. This table holds around 570,000 distinct CDR3 sequences, around 10% found once. Germline loops: CDR1 MNHEY, CDR2 SVGEGT. The ends lost 1 base at V and 1 base at J; junction bases unmatched: 6. The CDR3 contains 16 residues. The sample was also linked to a second study, of T cells expressing NK-cell markers. That work adds: cDNA encoding TCR beta was synthesized via 5'RACE template switching incorporating UMIs. Specificity for HCMV among expanded NKG2C+ T cell clones was not established.

The sample was PBMCs from blood, taken on the day of vaccination. The chain uses TRBV6-2 or TRBV6-3 and TRBJ1-1; TRBD1 aligns across 7 bases. This TCR was sampled from a man aged 45-65 years who received an inactivated influenza vaccine. This CDR3 is CASSYWRGRRNTEAFF. The CDR3 DNA follows: TGTGCCAGCAGTTACTGGAGGGGGCGTCGGAACACTGAAGCTTTCTTT.